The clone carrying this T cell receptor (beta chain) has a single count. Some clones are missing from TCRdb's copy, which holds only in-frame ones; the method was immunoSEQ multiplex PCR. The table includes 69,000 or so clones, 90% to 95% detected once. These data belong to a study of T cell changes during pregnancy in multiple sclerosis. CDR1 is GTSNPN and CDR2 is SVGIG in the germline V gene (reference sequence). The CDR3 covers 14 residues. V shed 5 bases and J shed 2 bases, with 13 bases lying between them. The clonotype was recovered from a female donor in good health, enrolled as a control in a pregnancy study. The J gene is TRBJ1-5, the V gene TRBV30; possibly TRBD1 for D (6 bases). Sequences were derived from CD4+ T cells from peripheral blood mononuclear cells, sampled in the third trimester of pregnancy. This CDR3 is CAWGGGLGNQPQHF. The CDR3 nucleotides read TGTGCCTGGGGCGGGGGGCTCGGCAATCAGCCCCAGCATTTT.